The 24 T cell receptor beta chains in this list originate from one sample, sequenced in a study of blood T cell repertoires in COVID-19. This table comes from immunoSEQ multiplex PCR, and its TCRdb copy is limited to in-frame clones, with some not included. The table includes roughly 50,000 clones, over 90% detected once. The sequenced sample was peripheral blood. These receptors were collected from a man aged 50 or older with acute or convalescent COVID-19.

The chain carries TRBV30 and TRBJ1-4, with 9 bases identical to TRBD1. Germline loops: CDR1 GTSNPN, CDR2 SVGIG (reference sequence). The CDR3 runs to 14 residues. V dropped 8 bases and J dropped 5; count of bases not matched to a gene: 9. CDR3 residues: CALLPGTGNEKLFF. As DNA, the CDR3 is TGTGCCCTCCTACCCGGGACAGGGAATGAAAAACTGTTTTTT.

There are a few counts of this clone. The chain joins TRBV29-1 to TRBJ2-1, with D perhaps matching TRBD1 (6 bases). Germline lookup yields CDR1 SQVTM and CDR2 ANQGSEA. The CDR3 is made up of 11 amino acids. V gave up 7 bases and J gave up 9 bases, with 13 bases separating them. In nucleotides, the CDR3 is TGCAGCGGCTACCAAGGGGGTGAGCAGTTCTTC. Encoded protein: CSGYQGGEQFF.

The CDR3 region has the DNA TGTGCCAGCAGCAAGGACAGGGCCTACGAGCAGTACTTC. Its protein product is CASSKDRAYEQYF. J is TRBJ2-7 and V is TRBV5-8, with 8 positions matching TRBD1. V trimming: 4 bases; J trimming: 2 bases; junction bases outside the gene matches: 2. Germline-derived CDR1 and CDR2 are SGHTS and YDEGEE. The CDR3 extends over 13 amino acids. Full variable domain (outside the CDR3, taken from reference TRBV5-8 and TRBJ2-7): EAGVTQSPTHLIKTRGQQATLRCSPISGHTSVYWYQQALGLGLQFLLWYDEGEERNRGNFPPRFSGRQFPNYSSELNVNALELEDSALYLCASSKDRAYEQYFGPGTRLTVT.

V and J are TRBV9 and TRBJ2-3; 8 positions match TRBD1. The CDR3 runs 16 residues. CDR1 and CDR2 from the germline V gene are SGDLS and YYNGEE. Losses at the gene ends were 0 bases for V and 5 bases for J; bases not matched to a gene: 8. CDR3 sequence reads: CASSVVGQGAQDTQYF. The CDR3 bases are TGTGCCAGCAGCGTAGTTGGGCAGGGGGCGCAAGATACGCAGTATTTT.

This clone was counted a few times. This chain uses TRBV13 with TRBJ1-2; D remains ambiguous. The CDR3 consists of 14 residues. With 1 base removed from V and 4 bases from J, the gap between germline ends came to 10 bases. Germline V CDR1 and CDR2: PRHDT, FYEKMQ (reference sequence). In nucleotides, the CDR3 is TGTGCCAGCAGCTTAGAAGGAGGCAGCTATGGCTACACCTTC. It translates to CASSLEGGSYGYTF.

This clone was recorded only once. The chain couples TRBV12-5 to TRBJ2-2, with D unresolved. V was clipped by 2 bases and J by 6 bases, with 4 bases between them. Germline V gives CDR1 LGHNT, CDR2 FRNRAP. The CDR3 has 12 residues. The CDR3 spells CASGLSSGELFF. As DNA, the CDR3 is TGTGCTAGTGGTTTGTCCTCCGGGGAGCTGTTTTTT.

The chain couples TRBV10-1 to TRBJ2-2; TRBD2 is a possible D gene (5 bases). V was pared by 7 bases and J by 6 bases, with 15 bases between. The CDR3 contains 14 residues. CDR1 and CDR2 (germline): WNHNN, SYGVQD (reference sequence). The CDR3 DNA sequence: TGCGCCAGCATCTCTCACCCCGGGGCCGGGGAGCTGTTTTTT. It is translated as CASISHPGAGELFF.

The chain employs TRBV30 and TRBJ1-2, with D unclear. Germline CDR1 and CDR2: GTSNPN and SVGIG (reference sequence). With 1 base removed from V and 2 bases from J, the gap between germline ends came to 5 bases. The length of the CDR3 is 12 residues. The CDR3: CAWSAVNYGYTF. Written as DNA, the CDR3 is TGTGCCTGGAGTGCGGTAAACTATGGCTACACCTTC.

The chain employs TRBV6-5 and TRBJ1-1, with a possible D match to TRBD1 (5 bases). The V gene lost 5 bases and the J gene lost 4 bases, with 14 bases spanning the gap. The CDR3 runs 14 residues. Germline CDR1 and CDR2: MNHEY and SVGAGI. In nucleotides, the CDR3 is TGTGCCAGCAGTCCGGGGACTACTAGCACTGAAGCTTTCTTT. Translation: CASSPGTTSTEAFF.

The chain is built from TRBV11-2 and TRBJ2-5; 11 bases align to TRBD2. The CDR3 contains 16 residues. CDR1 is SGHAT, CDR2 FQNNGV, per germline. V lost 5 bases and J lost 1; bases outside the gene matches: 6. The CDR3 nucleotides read TGTGCCAGCAGCCCCCCCGGGACTAGCGGCCAAGAGACCCAGTACTTC. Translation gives CASSPPGTSGQETQYF.

The DNA for the CDR3 is TGCGCCAGCAGCACTGGACACACTGAATTTACCGGGGAGCTGTTTTTT. Translated: CASSTGHTEFTGELFF. This rearrangement joins TRBV5-1 to TRBJ2-2, with D perhaps TRBD1 (5 bases). V was clipped by 4 bases and J by 5 bases, with 18 bases between them. The CDR3 runs to 16 residues. Germline V gene data show CDR1 as SGHRS and CDR2 as YFSETQ.

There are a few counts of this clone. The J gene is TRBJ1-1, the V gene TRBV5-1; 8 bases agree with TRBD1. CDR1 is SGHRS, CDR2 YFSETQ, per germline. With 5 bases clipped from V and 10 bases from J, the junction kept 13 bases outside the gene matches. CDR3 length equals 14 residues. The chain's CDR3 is CASSSGGGNGIAFF. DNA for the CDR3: TGCGCCAGCAGTTCAGGGGGCGGAAATGGAATAGCTTTCTTT.

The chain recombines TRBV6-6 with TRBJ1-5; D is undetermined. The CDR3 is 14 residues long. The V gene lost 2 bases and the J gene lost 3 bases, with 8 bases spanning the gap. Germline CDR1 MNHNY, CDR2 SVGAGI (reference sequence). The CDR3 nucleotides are TGTGCCAGCAGTTACAACCAGTACAATCAGCCCCAGCATTTT. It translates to CASSYNQYNQPQHF.

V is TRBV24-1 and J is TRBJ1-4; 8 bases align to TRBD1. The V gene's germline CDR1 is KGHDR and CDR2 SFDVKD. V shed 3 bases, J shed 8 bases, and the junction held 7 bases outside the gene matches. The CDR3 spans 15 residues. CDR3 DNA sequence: TGTGCCACCAGTGATGGACAGGGATTTCGCGAAAAACTGTTTTTT. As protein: CATSDGQGFREKLFF.

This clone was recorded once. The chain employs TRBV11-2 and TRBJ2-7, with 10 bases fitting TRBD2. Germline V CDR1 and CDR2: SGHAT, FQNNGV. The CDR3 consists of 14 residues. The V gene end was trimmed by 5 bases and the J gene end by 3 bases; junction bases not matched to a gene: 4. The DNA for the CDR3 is TGTGCCAGCAGCCAGGGACTAGCGCTCTACGAGCAGTACTTC. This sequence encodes CASSQGLALYEQYF. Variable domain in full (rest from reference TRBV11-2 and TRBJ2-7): EAGVAQSPRYKIIEKRQSVAFWCNPISGHATLYWYQQILGQGPKLLIQFQNNGVVDDSQLPKDRFSAERLKGVDSTLKIQPAKLEDSAVYLCASSQGLALYEQYFGPGTRLTVT.

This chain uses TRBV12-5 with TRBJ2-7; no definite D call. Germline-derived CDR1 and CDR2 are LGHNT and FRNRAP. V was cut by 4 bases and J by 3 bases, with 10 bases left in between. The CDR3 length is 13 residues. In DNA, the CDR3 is TGTGCTAGTGGTTCCGCGACAAACTACGAGCAGTACTTC. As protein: CASGSATNYEQYF.

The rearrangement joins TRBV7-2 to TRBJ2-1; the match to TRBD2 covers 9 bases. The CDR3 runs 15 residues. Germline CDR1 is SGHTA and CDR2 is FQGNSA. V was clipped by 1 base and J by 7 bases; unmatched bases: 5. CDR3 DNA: TGTGCCAGCAGCTTAGATAGCGGGAGTGGTAATGAGCAGTTCTTC. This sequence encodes CASSLDSGSGNEQFF.

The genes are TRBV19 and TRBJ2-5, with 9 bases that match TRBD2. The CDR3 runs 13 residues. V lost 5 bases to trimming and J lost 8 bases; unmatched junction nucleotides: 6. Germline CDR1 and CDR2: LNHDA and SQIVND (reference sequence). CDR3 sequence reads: CASSEVAGETQYF. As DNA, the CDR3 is TGTGCCAGTAGTGAGGTAGCGGGAGAAACCCAGTACTTC. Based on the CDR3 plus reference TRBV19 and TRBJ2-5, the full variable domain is DGGITQSPKYLFRKEGQNVTLSCEQNLNHDAMYWYRQDPGQGLRLIYYSQIVNDFQKGDIAEGYSVSREKKESFPLTVTSAQKNPTAFYLCASSEVAGETQYFGPGTRLLVL.

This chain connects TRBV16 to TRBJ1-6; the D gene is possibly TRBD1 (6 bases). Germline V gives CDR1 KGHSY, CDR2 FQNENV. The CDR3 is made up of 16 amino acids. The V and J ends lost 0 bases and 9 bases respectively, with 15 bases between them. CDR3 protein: CASSQSGAGVGSPLHF. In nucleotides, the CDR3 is TGTGCCAGCAGCCAATCAGGGGCAGGGGTTGGTTCACCCCTCCACTTT.

Here the CDR3 reads CASSLKTTGGNGYTF. CDR3 DNA sequence: TGTGCCAGCTCTCTTAAAACGACAGGGGGGAATGGCTACACCTTC. V and J are TRBV18 and TRBJ1-2, with 9 positions matching TRBD1. This CDR3 spans 15 amino acids. V was clipped by 6 bases and J by 6 bases; unmatched bases: 11. Germline V gene data show CDR1 as KGHSH and CDR2 as LQKENI.

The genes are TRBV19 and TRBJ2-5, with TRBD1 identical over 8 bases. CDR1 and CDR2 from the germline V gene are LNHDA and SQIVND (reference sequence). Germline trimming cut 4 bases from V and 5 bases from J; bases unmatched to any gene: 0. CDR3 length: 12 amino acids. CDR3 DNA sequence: TGTGCCAGTAGTAGGGACAGGGAGACCCAGTACTTC. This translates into CASSRDRETQYF.

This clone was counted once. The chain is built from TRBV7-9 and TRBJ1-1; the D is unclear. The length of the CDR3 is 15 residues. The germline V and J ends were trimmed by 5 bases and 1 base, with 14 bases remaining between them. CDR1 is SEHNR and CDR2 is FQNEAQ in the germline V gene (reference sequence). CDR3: CASSRREERNTEAFF. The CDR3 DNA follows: TGTGCCAGCAGCCGGCGGGAGGAACGGAACACTGAAGCTTTCTTT.

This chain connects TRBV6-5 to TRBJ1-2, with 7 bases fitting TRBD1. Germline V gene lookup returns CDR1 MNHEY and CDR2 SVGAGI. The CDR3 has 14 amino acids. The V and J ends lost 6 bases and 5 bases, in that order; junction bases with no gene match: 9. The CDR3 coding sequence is TGTGCCAGCAGCCCCACAGGGGTTGGGTATGGCTACACCTTC. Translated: CASSPTGVGYGYTF.

The CDR3 protein is CSAQMDRGETQYF. CDR3 coding DNA: TGCAGCGCCCAAATGGACAGGGGGGAGACCCAGTACTTC. This chain links TRBV29-1 with TRBJ2-5, with 10 bases fitting TRBD1. The CDR3 contains 13 residues. Germline assignment: CDR1 SQVTM and CDR2 ANQGSEA. Trimming cost V 7 bases and J 5 bases; bases outside gene matches: 7.